This TCR beta chain was captured in a study of cytomegalovirus exposure and HLA in healthy donors. Study background: In a later analysis, the roughly 130 validation repertoires were reported to have used the same platform as the 600 to 700 first-cohort repertoires. Findings and caveats of the study: A subsequent analysis found that TCR clusters from the first cohort also tended to co-occur in the 90 to 150 validation repertoires, with approximately 94% of cluster scores above 0.

Germline lookup yields CDR1 MNHEY and CDR2 SVGAGI. The V segment lost 0 bases and the J segment 7 bases; nucleotides outside the gene matches: 6. The CDR3 spans 15 residues. On this clone itself: Its antigen is as yet unknown.

Measured with immunoSEQ multiplex PCR; TCRdb has only the in-frame clones, and not every one. Among over 200,000 clones, around 90% were seen once, and the ten largest hold 1.5% to 2.5%. Separate from the approximately 720-subject first cohort was the approximately 120-subject validation cohort, to which the donors belonged. Sequenced: PBMCs. The sequence derives from a woman aged 18 to 35 in good health and CMV-seropositive. The chain combines TRBV6-5 with TRBJ1-2, with 9 bases matching TRBD1. CDR3 coding DNA: TGTGCCAGCAGTTACTCCGACGGGACAGGGTTTGGCTACACCTTC. Translation gives CASSYSDGTGFGYTF.